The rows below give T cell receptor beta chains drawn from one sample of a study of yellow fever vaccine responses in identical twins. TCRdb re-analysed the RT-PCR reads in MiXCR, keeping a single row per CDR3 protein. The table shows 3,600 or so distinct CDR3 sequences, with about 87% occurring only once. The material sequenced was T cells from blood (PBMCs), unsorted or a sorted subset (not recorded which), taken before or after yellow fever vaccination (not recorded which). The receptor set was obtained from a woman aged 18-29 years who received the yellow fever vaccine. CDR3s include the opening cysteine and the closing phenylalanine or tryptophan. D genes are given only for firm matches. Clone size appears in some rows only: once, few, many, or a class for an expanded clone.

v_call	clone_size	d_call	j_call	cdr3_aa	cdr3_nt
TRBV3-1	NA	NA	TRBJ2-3	CASNLGQSTDTQYF	TGTGCCAGCAACCTGGGACAAAGCACAGATACGCAGTATTTT
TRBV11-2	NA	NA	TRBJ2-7	CASSVRKTGTFTYEQYF	TGTGCCAGCAGCGTACGAAAAACCGGGACATTCACCTACGAGCAGTACTTC
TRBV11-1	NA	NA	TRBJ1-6	CASSSRGEIENSPLHF	TGTGCCAGCAGCTCCAGAGGGGAGATTGAGAATTCACCCCTCCACTTT
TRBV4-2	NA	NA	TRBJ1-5	CASSQAAGDSNQPQHF	TGTGCCAGCAGCCAAGCGGCGGGGGATAGCAATCAGCCCCAGCATTTT
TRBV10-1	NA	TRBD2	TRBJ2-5	CASSVAGLQKTQYF	TGCGCCAGCAGTGTAGCGGGACTTCAAAAGACCCAGTACTTC
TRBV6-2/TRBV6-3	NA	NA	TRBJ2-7	CASSFSGSREQYF	TGTGCCAGCAGTTTCTCAGGGAGTAGAGAGCAGTACTTC
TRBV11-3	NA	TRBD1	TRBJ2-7	CASSLPGQGNEQYF	TGTGCCAGCAGCTTACCGGGACAGGGCAACGAGCAGTACTTC
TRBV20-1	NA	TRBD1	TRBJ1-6	CSARDGTGAPNSPLHF	TGCAGTGCTAGAGATGGGACAGGCGCCCCGAATTCACCCCTCCACTTT
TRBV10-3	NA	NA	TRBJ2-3	CAISEPPRGRTTDTQYF	TGTGCCATCAGTGAGCCCCCTCGGGGTCGAACCACAGATACGCAGTATTTT
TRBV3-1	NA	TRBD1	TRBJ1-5	CASSMGQGGNQPQHF	TGTGCCAGCAGCATGGGACAGGGTGGTAATCAGCCCCAGCATTTT
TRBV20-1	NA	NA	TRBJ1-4	CSARPESELFF	TGCAGTGCTAGACCTGAGTCGGAACTGTTTTTT
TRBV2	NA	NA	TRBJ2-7	CASSERLAVSYEQYF	TGTGCCAGCAGTGAACGTCTTGCAGTCTCCTACGAGCAGTACTTC
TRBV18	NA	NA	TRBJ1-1	CASSPTGRMNTEAFF	TGTGCCAGCTCACCGACTGGCCGGATGAACACTGAAGCTTTCTTT
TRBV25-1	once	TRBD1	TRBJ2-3	CASSAPGQSTDTQYF	TGTGCCAGCAGTGCCCCGGGACAGAGCACAGATACGCAGTATTTT
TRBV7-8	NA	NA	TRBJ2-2	CASSLASRSTGELFF	TGTGCCAGCAGCCTGGCTTCTCGGAGTACCGGGGAGCTGTTTTTT
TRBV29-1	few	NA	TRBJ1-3	CSVEGAYSGSGNTIYF	TGCAGCGTTGAAGGGGCATACTCGGGCTCTGGAAACACCATATATTTT
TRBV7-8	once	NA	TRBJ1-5	CASSLTTVFGVGNQPQHF	TGTGCCAGCAGCTTGACTACGGTTTTTGGAGTAGGCAATCAGCCCCAGCATTTT
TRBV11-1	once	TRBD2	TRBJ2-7	CASSRGTSVLYEQYF	TGTGCCAGCAGCCGCGGGACTAGCGTACTATACGAGCAGTACTTC
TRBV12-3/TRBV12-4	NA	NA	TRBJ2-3	CASTSLFRRTDTQYF	TGTGCCAGCACGTCCCTCTTCCGACGAACAGATACGCAGTATTTT
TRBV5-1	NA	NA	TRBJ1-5	CASSLGEGGGNQPQHF	TGCGCCAGCAGCTTGGGGGAAGGAGGGGGCAATCAGCCCCAGCATTTT
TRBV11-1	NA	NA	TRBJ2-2	CASSDGRGITGELFF	TGTGCCAGCAGCGACGGCAGGGGCATCACCGGGGAGCTGTTTTTT
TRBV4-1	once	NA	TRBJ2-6	CASSLQLGGANVLTF	TGCGCCAGCAGCCTACAGTTGGGTGGGGCCAACGTCCTGACTTTC
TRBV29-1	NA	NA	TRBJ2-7	CSVENSYEQYF	TGCAGCGTTGAAAATTCGTACGAGCAGTACTTC
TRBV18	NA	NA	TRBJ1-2	CASSQTLHPDYYGYTF	TGTGCCAGCTCACAGACGCTCCACCCAGATTACTATGGCTACACCTTC
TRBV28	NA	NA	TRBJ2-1	CASSLDKGWSYNEQFF	TGTGCCAGCAGTTTGGACAAGGGATGGTCCTACAATGAGCAGTTCTTC
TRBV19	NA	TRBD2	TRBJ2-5	CASSFLGLAGEETQYF	TGTGCCAGTAGTTTTCTGGGACTAGCGGGGGAAGAGACCCAGTACTTC
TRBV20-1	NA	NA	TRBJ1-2	CSASVSTLYGYTF	TGCAGTGCTAGTGTGTCTACCCTCTATGGCTACACCTTC
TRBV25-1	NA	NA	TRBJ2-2	CASRTGNTGELFF	TGTGCCAGCAGGACAGGGAACACCGGGGAGCTGTTTTTT
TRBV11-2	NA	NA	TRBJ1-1	CASSPSAAQPSAFF	TGTGCCAGCAGCCCCTCGGCGGCACAGCCGAGTGCTTTCTTT
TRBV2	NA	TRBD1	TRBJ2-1	CASSEEGAGYNEQFF	TGTGCCAGCAGTGAAGAGGGGGCCGGCTACAATGAGCAGTTCTTC
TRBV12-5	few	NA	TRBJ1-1	CASGLVVIGGGNTEAFF	TGTGCTAGTGGTTTGGTCGTGATCGGAGGAGGGAACACTGAAGCTTTCTTT
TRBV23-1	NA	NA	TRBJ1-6	CASSQGLLGSPLHF	TGCGCCAGCAGTCAGGGACTTTTGGGGTCACCCCTCCACTTT
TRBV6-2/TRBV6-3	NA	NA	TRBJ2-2	CASRRNTGELFF	TGTGCCAGCAGACGCAACACCGGGGAGCTGTTTTTT
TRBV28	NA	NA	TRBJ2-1	CASSPWTENEQFF	TGTGCCAGCAGTCCATGGACAGAAAATGAGCAGTTCTTC
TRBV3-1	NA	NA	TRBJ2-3	CASSQRGADTQYF	TGTGCCAGCAGCCAGCGGGGCGCAGATACGCAGTATTTT
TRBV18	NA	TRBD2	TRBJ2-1	CASSPTTSGPYNEQFF	TGTGCCAGCTCACCAACAACTAGCGGGCCTTACAATGAGCAGTTCTTC
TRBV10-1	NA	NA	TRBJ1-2	CASSVPGAYGYTF	TGCGCCAGCAGTGTCCCAGGGGCCTATGGCTACACCTTC
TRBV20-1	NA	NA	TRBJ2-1	CSAEGELHNEQFF	TGCAGTGCTGAAGGGGAACTCCACAATGAGCAGTTCTTC
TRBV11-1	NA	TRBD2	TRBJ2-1	CASSSSAGGGYNEQFF	TGTGCCAGCAGCTCATCAGCGGGGGGCGGGTACAATGAGCAGTTCTTC
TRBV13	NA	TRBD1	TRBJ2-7	CASRGTGAFNEQYF	TGTGCCAGCAGGGGGACAGGGGCATTCAACGAGCAGTACTTC
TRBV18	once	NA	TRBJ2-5	CASSPFVGTAQETQYF	TGTGCCAGCTCACCATTCGTCGGGACGGCACAAGAGACCCAGTACTTC
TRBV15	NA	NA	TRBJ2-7	CATSRGPSYEQYF	TGTGCCACCAGCAGGGGACCCTCTTACGAGCAGTACTTC
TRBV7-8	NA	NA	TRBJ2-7	CASSLASGANYEQYF	TGTGCCAGCAGCTTAGCGTCAGGGGCCAACTACGAGCAGTACTTC
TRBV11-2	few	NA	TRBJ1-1	CASSFSVNTEAFF	TGTGCCAGCAGCTTTTCAGTGAACACTGAAGCTTTCTTT
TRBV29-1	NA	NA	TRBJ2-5	CSESDGPETQYF	TGCAGCGAGTCAGACGGGCCAGAGACCCAGTACTTC
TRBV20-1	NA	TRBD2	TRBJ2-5	CSAQPGASGQETQYF	TGCAGTGCGCAGCCCGGGGCTAGCGGACAAGAGACCCAGTACTTC
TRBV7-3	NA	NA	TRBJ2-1	CASSLKVRQLIF	TGTGCCAGCAGCTTAAAGGTCCGGCAGCTTATCTTC
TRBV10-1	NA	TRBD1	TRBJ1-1	CASSRTGSNTEAFF	TGCGCCAGCAGTAGGACAGGGTCAAACACTGAAGCTTTCTTT
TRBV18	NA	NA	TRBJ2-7	CASSRLQYEQYF	TGTGCCAGCTCACGTTTACAGTACGAGCAGTACTTC
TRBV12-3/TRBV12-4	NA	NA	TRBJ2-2	CASSLVPPKNTGELFF	TGTGCCAGCAGTTTGGTTCCCCCCAAGAACACCGGGGAGCTGTTTTTT
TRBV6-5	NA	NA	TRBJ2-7	CASSYSGLEGQYF	TGTGCCAGCAGTTACTCGGGGTTAGAAGGGCAGTACTTC
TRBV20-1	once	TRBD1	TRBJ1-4	CSAEPGTGGEKLFF	TGCAGTGCTGAGCCCGGGACAGGGGGCGAAAAACTGTTTTTT
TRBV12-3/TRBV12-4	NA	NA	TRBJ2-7	CASSLRQSREQYF	TGTGCCAGCAGTTTGCGACAGTCCCGGGAGCAGTACTTC
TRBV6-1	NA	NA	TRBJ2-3	CASSEAYGSTDTQYF	TGTGCCAGCAGTGAAGCTTACGGGAGCACAGATACGCAGTATTTT
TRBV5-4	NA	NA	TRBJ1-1	CASSLTNTEAFF	TGTGCCAGCAGTTTGACGAACACTGAAGCTTTCTTT
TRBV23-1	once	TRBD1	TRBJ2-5	CASSRRTGQETQYF	TGCGCCAGCAGTCGGCGGACAGGTCAGGAGACCCAGTACTTC
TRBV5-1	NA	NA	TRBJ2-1	CASSLDVRTFEQFF	TGCGCCAGCAGCTTGGATGTACGGACCTTTGAGCAGTTCTTC
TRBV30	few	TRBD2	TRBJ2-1	CAWSGNSGRRGNEQFF	TGTGCCTGGTCTGGGAATAGCGGGAGGCGGGGTAATGAGCAGTTCTTC
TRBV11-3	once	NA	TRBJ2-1	CASSLDGFGGYNEQFF	TGTGCCAGCAGCTTAGACGGATTCGGGGGTTACAATGAGCAGTTCTTC